These 26 T cell receptor beta chains originate from one sample sequenced in a study of blood T cell repertoires in COVID-19. This table comes from immunoSEQ multiplex PCR, and its TCRdb copy is limited to in-frame clones, with some not included. The data hold more than 95,000 clones, with more than 60% observed a single time. Sample: peripheral blood. The source is a woman between 65 and 79 years old with acute or convalescent COVID-19.

The V call is TRBV19, the J call TRBJ1-5; no clear D. The CDR3 is 15 amino acids. V was cut by 4 bases and J by 5 bases, with 15 bases left in between. Germline V gene lookup returns CDR1 LNHDA and CDR2 SQIVND (reference sequence). CDR3 in DNA: TGTGCCAGTAGTACCTTTGCAGCGGACCATCAGCCCCAGCATTTT. Translating gives CASSTFAADHQPQHF.

The CDR3 reads CASSSSLDTKQYF. CDR3 DNA: TGTGCCAGCAGTTCCTCCCTCGACACGAAGCAGTACTTC. This chain links TRBV28 with TRBJ2-7; no clear D. The CDR3 sequence is 13 residues long. Germline V gene data show CDR1 as MDHEN and CDR2 as SYDVKM. V lost 4 bases and J lost 8, with 15 bases in between. Full variable domain (remainder filled in from reference TRBV28 and TRBJ2-7): DVKVTQSSRYLVKRTGEKVFLECVQDMDHENMFWYRQDPGLGLRLIYFSYDVKMKEKGDIPEGYSVSREKKERFSLILESASTNQTSMYLCASSSSLDTKQYFGPGTRLTVT.

The rearrangement links TRBV9 to TRBJ1-6; TRBD1 aligns across 9 bases. The CDR3 totals 15 residues. The J segment lost 9 bases and the V segment lost 4 bases, leaving 8 bases of the junction unmatched. Germline values: CDR1 SGDLS, CDR2 YYNGEE. The CDR3 DNA reads as TGTGCCAGCAGCCTCCGGGACAGGGACGGTTCACCCCTCCACTTT. Its translation is CASSLRDRDGSPLHF.

The rearrangement links TRBV4-1 to TRBJ1-5; 11 nucleotides align to TRBD1. V lost 1 base and J lost 5; bases outside the gene matches: 1. Germline V gives CDR1 MGHRA, CDR2 YSYEKL. This CDR3 region has 15 residues. The CDR3 here is CASSQGTGGHQPQHF. The CDR3 nucleotides are TGCGCCAGCAGCCAAGGGACAGGGGGCCATCAGCCCCAGCATTTT.

This clone has only one observation. This chain connects TRBV4-1 to TRBJ2-7, with TRBD2 identical over 10 bases. The V gene end was trimmed by 2 bases and the J gene end by 2 bases; junction bases not matched to a gene: 15. From germline, CDR1 is MGHRA and CDR2 YSYEKL. The CDR3 totals 19 residues. The CDR3 DNA sequence: TGCGCCAGCAGCCAACGGACAGATGGTACTAGCGGGATAACCTACGAGCAGTACTTC. Its protein product is CASSQRTDGTSGITYEQYF.

This chain joins TRBV28 and TRBJ1-1, with 8 bases identical to TRBD1. The CDR3 totals 14 residues. Germline V gene sequence: CDR1 MDHEN, CDR2 SYDVKM. V lost 6 bases and J lost 4; bases outside the gene matches: 7. The CDR3 region is CASRYSGTGTEAFF. The CDR3 coding sequence is TGTGCCAGCAGGTATTCCGGGACAGGCACTGAAGCTTTCTTT.

The V call is TRBV3-1 (or the pseudogene TRBV3-2), the J call TRBJ1-2, with D tentatively TRBD1 (6 bases). V lost 4 bases, J lost 2 bases, and 11 bases lay in between. The CDR3 is made up of 14 amino acids. Germline V gene data show CDR1 as LGHDT and CDR2 as YNNKEL (reference sequence). The chain's CDR3 is CASSRQATNYGYTF. The CDR3 DNA follows: TGTGCCAGCAGCCGACAGGCGACCAACTATGGCTACACCTTC.

This clone was picked up a small number of times. The chain links TRBV7-9 to TRBJ1-2; D may be TRBD1 (6 bases). Germline V gene lookup returns CDR1 SEHNR and CDR2 FQNEAQ (reference sequence). Trimming stripped 5 bases from V and 5 bases from J, with 9 bases between. The CDR3 extends over 12 amino acids. The CDR3 bases are TGTGCCAGCAGCCTAGGACAGTATGGCTACACCTTC. Encoded protein: CASSLGQYGYTF.

Details on this clone: Since a much larger clone is just one base distant, this may be a read error. The chain has TRBV7-2 and TRBJ2-1; TRBD2 agrees at 8 bases. CDR1 SGHTA and CDR2 FQGNSA come from the germline V gene. The CDR3 sequence is 15 residues long. The CDR3 region is CVSSLLGGRYNEQFF. DNA of the CDR3: TGTGTCAGCAGCCTTTTGGGCGGGAGGTACAATGAGCAGTTCTTC.

The V and J genes are TRBV6-2 or TRBV6-3 and TRBJ1-1; 7 nucleotides agree with TRBD1. V gave up 5 bases and J gave up 6 bases; unmatched junction bases: 12. CDR1 MNHEY and CDR2 SVGEGT come from the germline V gene. This CDR3 spans 15 amino acids. CDR3 sequence: CASSRQGGMYSEAFF. CDR3 DNA: TGTGCCAGCAGTCGCCAGGGGGGAATGTACTCTGAAGCTTTCTTT.

The V gene is TRBV3-1 (or the pseudogene TRBV3-2), the J gene TRBJ1-2; TRBD1 matches at 11 bases. The length of the CDR3 is 15 residues. Germline V gene sequence: CDR1 LGHDT, CDR2 YNNKEL (reference sequence). The V segment lost 1 base and the J segment 3 bases; nucleotides outside the gene matches: 1. This chain's CDR3 is CASSQVGQGDYGYTF. CDR3 nucleotides: TGTGCCAGCAGCCAAGTGGGACAGGGGGACTATGGCTACACCTTC.

A few counts support this clone. This rearrangement joins TRBV24-1 to TRBJ2-2, with 13 nucleotides matching TRBD2. The trim removed 3 bases at V and 0 bases at J, leaving 9 bases unmatched. Germline CDR1 and CDR2: KGHDR and SFDVKD. CDR3 size: 20 residues. For the CDR3, the DNA is TGTGCCACCAGTGATCCAGACGGACTAGCGGGAGACGCGAACACCGGGGAGCTGTTTTTT. Translating gives CATSDPDGLAGDANTGELFF.

This chain connects TRBV10-3 to TRBJ1-6; D gene unclear. The CDR3 runs 13 residues. Trimming pared 4 bases from V and 8 bases from J, leaving 9 bases between. CDR1 is ENHRY and CDR2 is SYGVKD in the germline V gene. The CDR3 loop is CAISGIGDSPLHF. The CDR3 DNA reads as TGTGCCATCAGTGGGATTGGAGATTCACCCCTCCACTTT.

The J gene is TRBJ1-4, the V gene TRBV28; 7 bases agree with TRBD1. The ends lost 3 bases at V and 5 bases at J; junction bases unmatched: 6. CDR1 is MDHEN, CDR2 SYDVKM, per germline. The CDR3 consists of 15 residues. The CDR3 nucleotides are TGTGCCAGCAGTTTCGAGGGGGCCGGAAATGAAAAACTGTTTTTT. Translation gives CASSFEGAGNEKLFF.

The V gene is TRBV7-6, the J gene TRBJ1-6; 12 bases are shared with TRBD1. This CDR3 comprises 16 residues. V lost 2 bases to trimming and J lost 7 bases; unmatched junction nucleotides: 3. Germline-derived CDR1 and CDR2 are SGHVS and FNYEAQ. This chain's CDR3 is CASSLTGTGGNSPLHF. CDR3 coding DNA: TGTGCCAGCAGCTTAACCGGGACAGGGGGCAATTCACCCCTCCACTTT.

The gene calls are TRBV11-2 and TRBJ2-7; no firm D call. The ends were cut back, 2 bases at V and 0 bases at J, with 8 bases in the middle. The germline V gene has CDR1 SGHAT and CDR2 FQNNGV. The length of the CDR3 is 14 residues. The CDR3 DNA reads TGTGCCAGCAGCTTATTTAGAAGCTCCTACGAGCAGTACTTC. Its translation: CASSLFRSSYEQYF. The complete variable domain, with remaining parts taken from reference TRBV11-2 and TRBJ2-7, reads EAGVAQSPRYKIIEKRQSVAFWCNPISGHATLYWYQQILGQGPKLLIQFQNNGVVDDSQLPKDRFSAERLKGVDSTLKIQPAKLEDSAVYLCASSLFRSSYEQYFGPGTRLTVT.

The chain uses TRBV7-2 and TRBJ1-4; tentative D call: TRBD1 (5 bases). The germline V and J ends were trimmed by 0 bases and 0 bases, with 5 bases remaining between them. The CDR3 extends over 15 amino acids. In germline, CDR1 is SGHTA, CDR2 FQGNSA. CDR3 region: CASSLAQATNEKLFF. DNA for the CDR3: TGTGCCAGCAGCTTAGCACAGGCAACTAATGAAAAACTGTTTTTT.

The count of this clone is one. The V and J genes are TRBV5-1 and TRBJ2-5, with 9 nucleotides matching TRBD1. The germline V gene has CDR1 SGHRS and CDR2 YFSETQ. The CDR3 totals 14 residues. The junction had 6 bases not matched to a gene; V was cut back by 4 bases and J by 5 bases. CDR3 in amino acids: CASSVQGAGETQYF. The CDR3 DNA reads as TGCGCCAGCAGCGTACAGGGGGCCGGGGAGACCCAGTACTTC.

The chain combines TRBV6-6 with TRBJ1-5; no clear D gene. CDR3 length: 11 amino acids. CDR1 and CDR2 from the germline V gene are MNHNY and SVGAGI (reference sequence). V was shortened by 6 bases and J by 6 bases, with 6 bases between the two germline ends. CDR3 nucleotides: TGTGCCAGCAGCCCCGGTCAGCCCCAGCATTTT. Translation: CASSPGQPQHF.

J is TRBJ2-1 and V is TRBV28, with 7 nucleotides matching TRBD1. Losses at the gene ends were 4 bases for V and 1 base for J; bases not matched to a gene: 7. The CDR3 consists of 16 residues. The germline gives CDR1 MDHEN, CDR2 SYDVKM. Here the CDR3 reads CASSSEGTVSYNEQFF. The CDR3 DNA reads as TGTGCCAGCAGTTCCGAAGGGACAGTTTCCTACAATGAGCAGTTCTTC.

The gene calls are TRBV6-5 and TRBJ2-6; no definite D call. CDR1 and CDR2 from the germline V gene are MNHEY and SVGAGI. This CDR3 has 15 amino acids. The ends were cut back, 6 bases at V and 0 bases at J, with 9 bases in the middle. This CDR3 reads CASSSSSSGANVLTF. As DNA, the CDR3 is TGTGCCAGCAGCTCCTCTAGCTCTGGGGCCAACGTCCTGACTTTC.

V gene TRBV5-1 combines with J gene TRBJ2-2; TRBD1 is a possible D gene (6 bases). CDR3 length: 14 residues. In germline, CDR1 is SGHRS, CDR2 YFSETQ. V was clipped by 7 bases and J by 6 bases, with 16 bases between them. The chain's CDR3 is CASGLQTGPGELFF. The CDR3 DNA sequence: TGCGCCAGCGGACTTCAAACAGGGCCCGGGGAGCTGTTTTTT.

The gene calls are TRBV28 and TRBJ1-3; tentatively, D is TRBD1 (6 bases). The CDR3 length is 16 residues. Germline lookup yields CDR1 MDHEN and CDR2 SYDVKM. V lost 3 bases and J lost 0, with 12 bases in between. CDR3 sequence (DNA): TGTGCCAGCAGTTTGTCAGGGGATGGCTCTGGAAACACCATATATTTT. Translated, it gives CASSLSGDGSGNTIYF.

The J gene is TRBJ1-1, the V gene TRBV3-1 (or the pseudogene TRBV3-2); tentative D call: TRBD1 (6 bases). The germline gives CDR1 LGHDT, CDR2 YNNKEL (reference sequence). V was pared by 0 bases and J by 8 bases, with 10 bases between. The CDR3 is made up of 13 amino acids. The CDR3: CASSQDDRTEAFF. CDR3 DNA sequence: TGTGCCAGCAGCCAAGACGACAGGACCGAAGCTTTCTTT.

Only one count was recorded for this clone. The rearrangement joins TRBV14 to TRBJ1-2; no reliable D call. V lost 4 bases, J lost 2 bases, and 17 bases lay in between. Germline CDR1 SGHDN, CDR2 FVKESK. This CDR3 has 16 amino acids. The DNA for the CDR3 is TGTGCCAGCAGCCTTTTAAGTTACAGAGAAAACTATGGCTACACCTTC. This sequence encodes CASSLLSYRENYGYTF.

The J gene is TRBJ2-3, the V gene TRBV18, with 9 bases that match TRBD2. V shed 6 bases, J shed 0 bases, and the junction held 7 bases outside the gene matches. Per germline, CDR1 KGHSH and CDR2 LQKENI. The CDR3 is 16 residues long. CDR3 in amino acids: CASSPYSGSSTDTQYF. CDR3 bases: TGTGCCAGCTCCCCATATAGCGGGAGTAGCACAGATACGCAGTATTTT.